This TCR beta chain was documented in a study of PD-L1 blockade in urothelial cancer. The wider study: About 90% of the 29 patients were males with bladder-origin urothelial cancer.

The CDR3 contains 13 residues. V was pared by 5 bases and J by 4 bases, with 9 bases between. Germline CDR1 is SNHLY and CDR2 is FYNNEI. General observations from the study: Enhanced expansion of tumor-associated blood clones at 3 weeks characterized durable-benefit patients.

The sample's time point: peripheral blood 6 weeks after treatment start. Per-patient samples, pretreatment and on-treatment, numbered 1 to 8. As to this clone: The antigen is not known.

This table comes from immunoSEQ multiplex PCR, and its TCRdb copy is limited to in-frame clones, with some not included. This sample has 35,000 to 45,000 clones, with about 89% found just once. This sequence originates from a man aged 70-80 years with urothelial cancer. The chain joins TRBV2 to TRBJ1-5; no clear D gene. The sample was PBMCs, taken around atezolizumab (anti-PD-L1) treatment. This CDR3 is CASSFGANQPQHF. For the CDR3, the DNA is TGTGCCAGCAGTTTCGGAGCGAATCAGCCCCAGCATTTT.